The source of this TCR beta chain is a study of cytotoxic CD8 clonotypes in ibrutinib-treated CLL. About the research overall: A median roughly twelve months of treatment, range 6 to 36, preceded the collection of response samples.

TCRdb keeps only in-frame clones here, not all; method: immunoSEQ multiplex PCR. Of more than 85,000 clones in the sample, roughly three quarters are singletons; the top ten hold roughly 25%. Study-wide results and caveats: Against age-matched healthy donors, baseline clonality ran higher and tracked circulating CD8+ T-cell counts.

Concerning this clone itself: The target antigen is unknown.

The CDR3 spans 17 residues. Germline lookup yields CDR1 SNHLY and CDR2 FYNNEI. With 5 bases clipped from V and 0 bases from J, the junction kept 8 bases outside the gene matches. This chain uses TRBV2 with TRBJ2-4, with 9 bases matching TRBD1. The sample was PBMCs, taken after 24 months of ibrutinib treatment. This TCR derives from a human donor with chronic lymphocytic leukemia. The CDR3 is CASSPGTGILAKNIQYF. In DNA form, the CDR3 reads TGTGCCAGCAGTCCCGGGACAGGGATTCTAGCCAAAAACATTCAGTACTTC.